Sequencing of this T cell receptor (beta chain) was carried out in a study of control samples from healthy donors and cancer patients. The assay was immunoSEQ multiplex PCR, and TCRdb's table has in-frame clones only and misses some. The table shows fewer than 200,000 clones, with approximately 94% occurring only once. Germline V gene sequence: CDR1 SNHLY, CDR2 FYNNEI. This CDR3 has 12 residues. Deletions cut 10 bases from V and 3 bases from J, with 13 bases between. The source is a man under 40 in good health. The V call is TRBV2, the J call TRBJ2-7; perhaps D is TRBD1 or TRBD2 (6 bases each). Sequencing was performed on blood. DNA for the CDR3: TGTGCCAAAAGGGGGGACAACTACGAGCAGTACTTC. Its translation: CAKRGDNYEQYF. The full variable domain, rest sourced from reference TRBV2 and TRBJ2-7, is EPEVTQTPSHQVTQMGQEVILRCVPISNHLYFYWYRQILGQKVEFLVSFYNNEISEKSEIFDDQFSVERPDGSNFTLKIRSTKLEDSAMYFCAKRGDNYEQYFGPGTRLTVT.